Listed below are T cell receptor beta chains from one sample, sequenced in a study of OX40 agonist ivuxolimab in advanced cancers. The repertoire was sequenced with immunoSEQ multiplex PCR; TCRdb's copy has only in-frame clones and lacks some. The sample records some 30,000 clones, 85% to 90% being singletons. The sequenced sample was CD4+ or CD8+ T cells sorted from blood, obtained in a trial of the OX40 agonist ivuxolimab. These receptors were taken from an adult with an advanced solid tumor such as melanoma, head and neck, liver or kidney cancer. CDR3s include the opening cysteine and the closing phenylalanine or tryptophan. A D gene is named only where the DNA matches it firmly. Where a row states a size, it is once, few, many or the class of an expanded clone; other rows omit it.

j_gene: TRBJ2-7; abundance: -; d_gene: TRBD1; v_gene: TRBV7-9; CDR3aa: CASNSPSYGQGTYEQYF; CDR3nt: TGTGCCAGCAACTCTCCTTCCTATGGACAGGGAACCTACGAGCAGTACTTC
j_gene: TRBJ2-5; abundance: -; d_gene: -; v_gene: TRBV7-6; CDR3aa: CASSQTEGNQETQYF; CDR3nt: TGTGCCAGCAGCCAGACCGAGGGCAATCAAGAGACCCAGTACTTC
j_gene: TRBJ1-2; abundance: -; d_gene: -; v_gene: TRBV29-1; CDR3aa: CSVGGSSSNYGYTF; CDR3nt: TGCAGCGTTGGGGGGTCCTCCTCAAACTATGGCTACACCTTC
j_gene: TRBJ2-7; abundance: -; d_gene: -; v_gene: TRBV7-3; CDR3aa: CASSLLGPSYEQYF; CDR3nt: TGTGCCAGCAGCTTACTTGGGCCATCCTACGAGCAGTACTTC
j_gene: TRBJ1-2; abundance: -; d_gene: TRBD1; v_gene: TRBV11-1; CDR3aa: CASSLESQGYGGYTF; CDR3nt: TGTGCCAGCAGCTTAGAATCACAGGGGTACGGTGGCTACACCTTC
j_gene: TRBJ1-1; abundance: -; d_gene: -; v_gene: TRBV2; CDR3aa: CASSESPPGIRRTEAFF; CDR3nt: TGTGCCAGCAGTGAATCCCCACCTGGGATCAGGCGGACTGAAGCTTTCTTT
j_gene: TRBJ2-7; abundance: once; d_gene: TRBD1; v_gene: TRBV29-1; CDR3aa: CSVRPTGTVYSYEQYF; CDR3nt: TGCAGCGTTCGCCCGACCGGGACAGTGTACTCCTACGAGCAGTACTTC
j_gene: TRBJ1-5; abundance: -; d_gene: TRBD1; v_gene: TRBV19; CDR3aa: CASSIAGGVFEQHF; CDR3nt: TGTGCCAGTAGTATCGCAGGGGGCGTCTTTGAACAGCATTTT
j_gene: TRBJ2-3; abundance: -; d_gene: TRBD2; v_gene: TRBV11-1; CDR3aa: CASSLGTSGGPSDTQYF; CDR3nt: TGTGCCAGCAGCTTAGGTACTAGCGGGGGGCCTTCAGATACGCAGTATTTT
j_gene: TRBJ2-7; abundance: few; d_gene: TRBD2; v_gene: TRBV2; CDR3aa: CASGGGEQYF; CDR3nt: TGTGCCAGCGGCGGGGGCGAGCAGTACTTC
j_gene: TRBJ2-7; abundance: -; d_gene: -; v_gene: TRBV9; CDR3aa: CASSVDGQPGYEQYF; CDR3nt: TGTGCCAGCAGCGTAGACGGGCAGCCAGGATACGAGCAGTACTTC
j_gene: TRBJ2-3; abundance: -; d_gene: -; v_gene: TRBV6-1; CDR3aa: CASSEVHRGTDTQYF; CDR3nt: TGTGCCAGCAGTGAAGTTCACAGGGGCACAGATACGCAGTATTTT
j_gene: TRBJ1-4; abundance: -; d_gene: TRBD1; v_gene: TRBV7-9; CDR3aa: CASSLNFAGQGNEKLFF; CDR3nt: TGTGCCAGCAGCTTAAATTTTGCGGGACAGGGTAATGAAAAACTGTTTTTT
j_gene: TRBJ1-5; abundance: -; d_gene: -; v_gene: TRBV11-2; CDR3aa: CASSEMGLMNQPQHF; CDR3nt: TGTGCCAGCAGCGAGATGGGACTTATGAATCAGCCCCAGCATTTT
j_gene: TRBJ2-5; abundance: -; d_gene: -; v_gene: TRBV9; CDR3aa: CASSVGGSQETQYF; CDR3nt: TGTGCCAGCAGCGTAGGTGGCAGTCAAGAGACCCAGTACTTC
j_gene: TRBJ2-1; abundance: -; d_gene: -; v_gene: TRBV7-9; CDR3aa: CASSPPTDISYNEQFF; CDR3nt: TGTGCCAGCAGCCCTCCGACGGACATTTCCTACAATGAGCAGTTCTTC
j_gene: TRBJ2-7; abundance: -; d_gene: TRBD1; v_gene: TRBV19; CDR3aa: CASSNDRGTYEQYF; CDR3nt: TGTGCCAGTAGTAACGACAGGGGGACCTACGAGCAGTACTTC
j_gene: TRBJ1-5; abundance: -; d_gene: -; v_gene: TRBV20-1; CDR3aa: CSAREGQPQHF; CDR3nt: TGCAGTGCTAGAGAGGGGCAGCCCCAGCATTTT